Listed below are T cell receptor beta chains from one sample, sequenced in a study of shared clonotypes between healthy human individuals. The table came from immunoSEQ multiplex PCR; TCRdb's copy has only in-frame clones and leaves some out. Found here are over 400,000 clones, roughly 80% of them singletons; the top ten hold 10% to 15%. The sequencing sample was made of PBMCs. These TCRs come from a woman aged 40 to 50 in good health. Some clones in this sample may be carry-over from other donors' samples. CDR3s include the opening cysteine and the closing phenylalanine or tryptophan. Some rows have no size entry. The others give once, few or many, or a class for an expanded clone.

CDR3 protein: CASSEGPATANYGYTF
J gene: TRBJ1-2
V gene: TRBV2
clone size: few

CDR3 protein: CASSQDGWGQGADGYTF
J gene: TRBJ1-2
V gene: TRBV4-2
clone size: .

CDR3 protein: CASRSEGRGTEAFF
J gene: TRBJ1-1
V gene: TRBV6-5
clone size: .

CDR3 protein: CASSPARGNQPQHF
J gene: TRBJ1-5
V gene: TRBV18
clone size: .

CDR3 protein: CASSPAARRVGETQYF
J gene: TRBJ2-5
V gene: TRBV18
clone size: .

CDR3 protein: CASSLALDTWNTEAFF
J gene: TRBJ1-1
V gene: TRBV5-1
clone size: .

CDR3 protein: CASSALRSASWTQYF
J gene: TRBJ2-5
V gene: TRBV28
clone size: .

CDR3 protein: CSVAGTSGRVYNEQFF
J gene: TRBJ2-1
V gene: TRBV29-1
clone size: .

CDR3 protein: CASSLIGQYYEQYF
J gene: TRBJ2-7
V gene: TRBV7-2
clone size: .

CDR3 protein: CATSRDVGTSGNIQYF
J gene: TRBJ2-4
V gene: TRBV15
clone size: once

CDR3 protein: CASSFPGGGTDTQYF
J gene: TRBJ2-3
V gene: TRBV28
clone size: .

CDR3 protein: CASSLVYGADNQPQHF
J gene: TRBJ1-5
V gene: TRBV7-2
clone size: .

CDR3 protein: CASSLGKRTDTQYF
J gene: TRBJ2-3
V gene: TRBV5-1
clone size: .

CDR3 protein: CASRMTGGNYGYTF
J gene: TRBJ1-2
V gene: TRBV2
clone size: .

CDR3 protein: CASSLMAGASDTQYF
J gene: TRBJ2-3
V gene: TRBV11-3
clone size: .

CDR3 protein: CASSQALAENNEQFF
J gene: TRBJ2-1
V gene: TRBV4-2
clone size: .

CDR3 protein: CASSLGASGTASTDTQYF
J gene: TRBJ2-3
V gene: TRBV5-1
clone size: few

CDR3 protein: CASKVPGQETQYF
J gene: TRBJ2-5
V gene: TRBV5-1
clone size: .

CDR3 protein: CASSKWDNEKLFF
J gene: TRBJ1-4
V gene: TRBV9
clone size: .

CDR3 protein: CASSLGAWAQYF
J gene: TRBJ2-5
V gene: TRBV28
clone size: .

CDR3 protein: CASSLGTANTGELFF
J gene: TRBJ2-2
V gene: TRBV5-1
clone size: once

CDR3 protein: CASSLRRTDTQYF
J gene: TRBJ2-3
V gene: TRBV27
clone size: .

CDR3 protein: CASSLNSAGEETQYF
J gene: TRBJ2-5
V gene: TRBV27
clone size: few

CDR3 protein: CAIGGGNEQFF
J gene: TRBJ2-1
V gene: TRBV10-3
clone size: .

CDR3 protein: CASSPRAGQSYNEQFF
J gene: TRBJ2-1
V gene: TRBV5-4
clone size: once

CDR3 protein: CASSFEVAGYNEQFF
J gene: TRBJ2-1
V gene: TRBV7-2
clone size: .

CDR3 protein: CASSDSSLNEQFF
J gene: TRBJ2-1
V gene: TRBV6-4
clone size: .

CDR3 protein: CASSYGPQPQHF
J gene: TRBJ1-5
V gene: TRBV7-2
clone size: .

CDR3 protein: CASSLVPGDEQYF
J gene: TRBJ2-7
V gene: TRBV5-1
clone size: .

CDR3 protein: CAWNRLRTDTQYF
J gene: TRBJ2-3
V gene: TRBV30
clone size: .

CDR3 protein: CASSPRGWEQYF
J gene: TRBJ2-7
V gene: TRBV28
clone size: .

CDR3 protein: CASSLTGAYEQYF
J gene: TRBJ2-7
V gene: TRBV28
clone size: .

CDR3 protein: CASSTSGRGNIQYF
J gene: TRBJ2-4
V gene: TRBV6-1
clone size: .

CDR3 protein: CASSPQGVDVGSGANVLTF
J gene: TRBJ2-6
V gene: TRBV7-3
clone size: .

CDR3 protein: CAWSHGSQETQYF
J gene: TRBJ2-5
V gene: TRBV30
clone size: .

CDR3 protein: CSATSGNEQYF
J gene: TRBJ2-7
V gene: TRBV20-1
clone size: many

CDR3 protein: CASSLYEGGPNEQYF
J gene: TRBJ2-7
V gene: TRBV7-2
clone size: .

CDR3 protein: CASSPGGTGNYGYTF
J gene: TRBJ1-2
V gene: TRBV2
clone size: .

CDR3 protein: CASRQAGVGEQYF
J gene: TRBJ2-7
V gene: TRBV6-5
clone size: once

CDR3 protein: CASSLATTGEVDEQFF
J gene: TRBJ2-1
V gene: TRBV7-4
clone size: few

CDR3 protein: CASTPGSTNEQFF
J gene: TRBJ2-1
V gene: TRBV28
clone size: .

CDR3 protein: CASSSLDGSNQPQHF
J gene: TRBJ1-5
V gene: TRBV7-8
clone size: .